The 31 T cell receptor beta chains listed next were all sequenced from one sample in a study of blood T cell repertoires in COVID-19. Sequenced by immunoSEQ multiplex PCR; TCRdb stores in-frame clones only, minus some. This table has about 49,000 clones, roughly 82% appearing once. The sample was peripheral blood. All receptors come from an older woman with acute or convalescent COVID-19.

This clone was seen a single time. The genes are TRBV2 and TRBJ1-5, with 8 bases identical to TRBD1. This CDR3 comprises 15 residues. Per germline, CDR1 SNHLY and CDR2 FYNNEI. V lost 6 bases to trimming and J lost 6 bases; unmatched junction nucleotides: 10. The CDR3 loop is CASSVTGVVSQPQHF. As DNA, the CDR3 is TGTGCCAGCAGCGTGACAGGGGTCGTTAGTCAGCCCCAGCATTTT.

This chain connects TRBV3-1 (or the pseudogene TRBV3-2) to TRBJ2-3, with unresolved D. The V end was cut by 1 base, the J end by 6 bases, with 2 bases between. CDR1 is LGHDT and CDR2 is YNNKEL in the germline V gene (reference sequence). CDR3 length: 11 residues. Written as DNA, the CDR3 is TGTGCCAGCAGCCAAGCGGATACGCAGTATTTT. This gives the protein CASSQADTQYF.

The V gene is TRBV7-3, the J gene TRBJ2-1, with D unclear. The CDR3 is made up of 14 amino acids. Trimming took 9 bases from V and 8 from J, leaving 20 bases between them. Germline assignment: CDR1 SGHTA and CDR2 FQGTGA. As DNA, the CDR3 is TGTGCCAGTACCGTGGGCCCCCTCTCCGATGAGCAGTTCTTC. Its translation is CASTVGPLSDEQFF.

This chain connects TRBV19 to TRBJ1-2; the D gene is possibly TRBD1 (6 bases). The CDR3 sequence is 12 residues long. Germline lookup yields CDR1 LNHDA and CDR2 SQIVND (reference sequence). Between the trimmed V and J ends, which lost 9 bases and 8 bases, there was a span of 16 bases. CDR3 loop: CASQNRERGYTF. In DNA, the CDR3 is TGTGCCAGCCAAAACAGGGAGAGGGGCTACACCTTC.

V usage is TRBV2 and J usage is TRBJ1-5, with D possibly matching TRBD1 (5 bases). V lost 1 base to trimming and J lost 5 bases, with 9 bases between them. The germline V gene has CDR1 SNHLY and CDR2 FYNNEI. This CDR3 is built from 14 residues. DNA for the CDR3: TGTGCCAGCAGTGAAGACAGGTCCCATCAGCCCCAGCATTTT. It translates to CASSEDRSHQPQHF.

CDR3 in amino acids: CAISPRGDRNTIYF. As DNA, the CDR3 is TGTGCCATCAGTCCCAGGGGAGACAGGAACACCATATATTTT. The chain recombines TRBV10-3 with TRBJ1-3, with D possibly matching TRBD1 (6 bases). The CDR3 runs to 14 residues. Germline V lookup: CDR1 ENHRY, CDR2 SYGVKD. The V and J ends lost 5 bases and 7 bases respectively, with 15 bases between them.

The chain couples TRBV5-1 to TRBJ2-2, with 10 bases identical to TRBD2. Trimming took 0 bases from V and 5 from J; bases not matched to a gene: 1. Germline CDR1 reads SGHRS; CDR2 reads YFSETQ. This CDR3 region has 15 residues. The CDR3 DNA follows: TGCGCCAGCAGCTTGGTAGCGGGAGGAACCGGGGAGCTGTTTTTT. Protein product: CASSLVAGGTGELFF.

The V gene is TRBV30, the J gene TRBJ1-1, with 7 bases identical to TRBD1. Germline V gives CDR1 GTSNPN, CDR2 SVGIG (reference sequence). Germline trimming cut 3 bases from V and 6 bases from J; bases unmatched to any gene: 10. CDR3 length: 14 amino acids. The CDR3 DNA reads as TGTGCCTGGAGCGAAAGCGGACAGGAGCCTGAAGCTTTCTTT. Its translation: CAWSESGQEPEAFF.

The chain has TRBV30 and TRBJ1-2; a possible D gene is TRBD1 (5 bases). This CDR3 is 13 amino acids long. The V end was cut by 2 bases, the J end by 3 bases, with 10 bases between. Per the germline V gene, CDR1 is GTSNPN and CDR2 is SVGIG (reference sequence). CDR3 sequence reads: CAWSLRQHYGYTF. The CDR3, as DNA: TGTGCCTGGAGTCTTCGACAGCACTATGGCTACACCTTC.

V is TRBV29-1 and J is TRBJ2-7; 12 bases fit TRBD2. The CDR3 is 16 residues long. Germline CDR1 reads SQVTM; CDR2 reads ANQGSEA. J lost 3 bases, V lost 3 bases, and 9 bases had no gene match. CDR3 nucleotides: TGCAGCGTTGATAGGGGACTAGCGGGTAAGAGCTACGAGCAGTACTTC. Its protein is CSVDRGLAGKSYEQYF.

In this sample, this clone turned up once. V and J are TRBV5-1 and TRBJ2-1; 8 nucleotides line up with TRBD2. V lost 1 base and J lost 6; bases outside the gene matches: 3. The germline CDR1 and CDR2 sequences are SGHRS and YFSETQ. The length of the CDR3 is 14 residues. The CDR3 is CASSLSGSTNEQFF. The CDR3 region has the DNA TGCGCCAGCAGCTTGAGCGGGAGTACCAATGAGCAGTTCTTC.

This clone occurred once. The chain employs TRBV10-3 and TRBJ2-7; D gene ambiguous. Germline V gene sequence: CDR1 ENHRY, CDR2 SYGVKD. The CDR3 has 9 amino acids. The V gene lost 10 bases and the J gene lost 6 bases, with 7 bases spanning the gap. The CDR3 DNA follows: TGTGCCACAGATATCGAGCAGTACTTC. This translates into CATDIEQYF.

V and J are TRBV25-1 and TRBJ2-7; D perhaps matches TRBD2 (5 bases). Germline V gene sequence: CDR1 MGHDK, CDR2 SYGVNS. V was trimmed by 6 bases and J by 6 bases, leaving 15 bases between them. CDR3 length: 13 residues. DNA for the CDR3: TGTGCCAGCAGGGACGAAGTTCGGGGCGAGCAGTACTTC. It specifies CASRDEVRGEQYF.

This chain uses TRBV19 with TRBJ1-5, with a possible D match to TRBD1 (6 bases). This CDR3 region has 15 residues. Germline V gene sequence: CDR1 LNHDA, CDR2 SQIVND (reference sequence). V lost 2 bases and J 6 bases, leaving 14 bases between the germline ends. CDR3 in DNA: TGTGCCAGTAGTATAACAGGGATTAACGGTCAGCCCCAGCATTTT. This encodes CASSITGINGQPQHF.

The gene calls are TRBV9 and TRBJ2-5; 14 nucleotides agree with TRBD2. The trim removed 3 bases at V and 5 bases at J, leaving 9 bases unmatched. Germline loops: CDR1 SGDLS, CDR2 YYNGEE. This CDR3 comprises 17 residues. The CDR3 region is CASSAGTSGGRVETQYF. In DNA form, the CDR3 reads TGTGCCAGCAGCGCCGGGACTAGCGGGGGCCGGGTGGAGACCCAGTACTTC. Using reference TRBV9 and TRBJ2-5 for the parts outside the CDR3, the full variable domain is DSGVTQTPKHLITATGQRVTLRCSPRSGDLSVYWYQQSLDQGLQFLIQYYNGEERAKGNILERFSAQQFPDLHSELNLSSLELGDSALYFCASSAGTSGGRVETQYFGPGTRLLVL.

In nucleotides, the CDR3 is TGTGCCAGCAGCGAGAGACAGGGGATCGGGGAGCTGTTTTTT. Translating gives CASSERQGIGELFF. The chain joins TRBV2 to TRBJ2-2, with 8 bases fitting TRBD1. Germline lookup yields CDR1 SNHLY and CDR2 FYNNEI. This CDR3 comprises 14 residues. After removal of 6 bases from V and 7 bases from J, the junction contained 7 bases not matched to a gene.

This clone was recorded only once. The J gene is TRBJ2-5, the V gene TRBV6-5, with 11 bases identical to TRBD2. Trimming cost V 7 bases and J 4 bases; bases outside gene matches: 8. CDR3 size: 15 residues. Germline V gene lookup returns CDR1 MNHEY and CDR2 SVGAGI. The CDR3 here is CASNKLAGVGETQYF. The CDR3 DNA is TGTGCCAGCAATAAACTAGCGGGAGTCGGAGAGACCCAGTACTTC.

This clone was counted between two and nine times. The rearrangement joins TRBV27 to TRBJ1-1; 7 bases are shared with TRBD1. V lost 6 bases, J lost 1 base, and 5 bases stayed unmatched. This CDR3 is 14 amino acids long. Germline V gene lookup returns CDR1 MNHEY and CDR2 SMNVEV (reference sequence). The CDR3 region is CASRLGQTNTEAFF. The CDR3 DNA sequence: TGTGCCAGCAGATTGGGACAGACGAACACTGAAGCTTTCTTT.

DNA of the CDR3: TGTGCCAGCAGCCAAGATGGTATCGGACAGCTTATGAACACTGAAGCTTTCTTT. It encodes CASSQDGIGQLMNTEAFF. The chain recombines TRBV3-1 (or the pseudogene TRBV3-2) with TRBJ1-1; D is perhaps TRBD1 (6 bases). CDR1 and CDR2 from the germline V gene are LGHDT and YNNKEL (reference sequence). This CDR3 has 18 amino acids. The V gene lost 0 bases and the J gene lost 0 bases, with 17 bases spanning the gap.

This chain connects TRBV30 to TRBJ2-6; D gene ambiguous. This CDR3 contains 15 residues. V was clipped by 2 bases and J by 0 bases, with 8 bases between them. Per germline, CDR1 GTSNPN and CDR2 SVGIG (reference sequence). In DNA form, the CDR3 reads TGTGCCTGGAGTCCCACCTACTCTGGGGCCAACGTCCTGACTTTC. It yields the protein CAWSPTYSGANVLTF.

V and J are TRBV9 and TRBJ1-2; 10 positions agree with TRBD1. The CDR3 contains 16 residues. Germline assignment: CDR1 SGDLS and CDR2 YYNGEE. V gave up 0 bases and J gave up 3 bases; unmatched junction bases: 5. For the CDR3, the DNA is TGTGCCAGCAGCGTAGCGGAGGGACAGGGGCACTATGGCTACACCTTC. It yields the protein CASSVAEGQGHYGYTF.

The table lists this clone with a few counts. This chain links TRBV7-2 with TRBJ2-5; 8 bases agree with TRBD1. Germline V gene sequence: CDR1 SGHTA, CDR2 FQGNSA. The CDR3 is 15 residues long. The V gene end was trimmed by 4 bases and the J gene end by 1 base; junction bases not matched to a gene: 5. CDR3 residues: CASSWSTGAQETQYF. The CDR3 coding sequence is TGTGCCAGCAGCTGGTCGACAGGGGCCCAAGAGACCCAGTACTTC.

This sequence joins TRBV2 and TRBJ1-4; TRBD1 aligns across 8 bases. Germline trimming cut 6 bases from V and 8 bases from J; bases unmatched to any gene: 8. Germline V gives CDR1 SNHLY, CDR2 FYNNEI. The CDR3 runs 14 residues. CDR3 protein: CASRETGAGEKLFF. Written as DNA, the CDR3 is TGTGCCAGCAGGGAGACAGGGGCTGGGGAAAAACTGTTTTTT.

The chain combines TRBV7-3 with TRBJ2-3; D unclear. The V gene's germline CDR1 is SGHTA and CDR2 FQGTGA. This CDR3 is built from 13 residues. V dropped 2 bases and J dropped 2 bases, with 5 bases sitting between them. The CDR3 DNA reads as TGTGCCAGCAGCTTAGTAGACACAGATACGCAGTATTTT. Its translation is CASSLVDTDTQYF.

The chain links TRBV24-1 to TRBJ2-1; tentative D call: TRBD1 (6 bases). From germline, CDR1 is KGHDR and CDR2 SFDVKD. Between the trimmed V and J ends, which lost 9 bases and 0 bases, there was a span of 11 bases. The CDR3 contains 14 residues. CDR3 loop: CATGGRSSYNEQFF. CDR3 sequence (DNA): TGTGCCACCGGGGGCAGGAGCTCCTACAATGAGCAGTTCTTC.

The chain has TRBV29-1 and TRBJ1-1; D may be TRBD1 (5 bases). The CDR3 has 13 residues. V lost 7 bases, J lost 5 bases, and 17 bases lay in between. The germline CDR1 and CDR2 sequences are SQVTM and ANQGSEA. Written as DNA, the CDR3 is TGCAGCGCCGACGGGGCCGGGAGGACTGAAGCTTTCTTT. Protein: CSADGAGRTEAFF.

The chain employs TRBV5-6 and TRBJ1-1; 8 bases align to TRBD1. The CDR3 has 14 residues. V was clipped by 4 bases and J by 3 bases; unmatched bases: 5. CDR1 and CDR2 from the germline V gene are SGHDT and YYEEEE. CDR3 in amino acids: CASSRDRWDTEAFF. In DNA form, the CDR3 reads TGTGCCAGCAGCCGGGACAGGTGGGACACTGAAGCTTTCTTT.

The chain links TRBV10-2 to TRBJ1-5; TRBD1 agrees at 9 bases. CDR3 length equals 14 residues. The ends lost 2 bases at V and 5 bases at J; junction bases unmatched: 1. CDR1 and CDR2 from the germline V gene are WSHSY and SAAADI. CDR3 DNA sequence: TGCGCCAGCAGTGAGAACAGGGGGCATCAGCCCCAGCATTTT. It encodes CASSENRGHQPQHF.

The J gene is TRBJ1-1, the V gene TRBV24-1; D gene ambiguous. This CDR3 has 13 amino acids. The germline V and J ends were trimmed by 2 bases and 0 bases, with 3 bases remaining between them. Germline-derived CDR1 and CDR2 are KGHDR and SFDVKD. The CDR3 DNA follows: TGTGCCACCAGTGATTCCATGAACACTGAAGCTTTCTTT. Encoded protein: CATSDSMNTEAFF.

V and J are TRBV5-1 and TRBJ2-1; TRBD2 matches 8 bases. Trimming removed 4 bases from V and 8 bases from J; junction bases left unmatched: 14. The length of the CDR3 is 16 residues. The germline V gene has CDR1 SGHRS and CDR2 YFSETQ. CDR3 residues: CASSTASGSGSDEQFF. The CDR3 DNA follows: TGCGCCAGCAGCACCGCAAGCGGGAGTGGGTCGGATGAGCAGTTCTTC. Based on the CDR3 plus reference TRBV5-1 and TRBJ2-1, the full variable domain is KAGVTQTPRYLIKTRGQQVTLSCSPISGHRSVSWYQQTPGQGLQFLFEYFSETQRNKGNFPGRFSGRQFSNSRSEMNVSTLELGDSALYLCASSTASGSGSDEQFFGPGTRLTVL.

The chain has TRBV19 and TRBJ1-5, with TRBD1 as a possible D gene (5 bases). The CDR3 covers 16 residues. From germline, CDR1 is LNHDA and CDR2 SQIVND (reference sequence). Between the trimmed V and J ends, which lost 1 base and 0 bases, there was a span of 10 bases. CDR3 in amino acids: CASSIGGGISNQPQHF. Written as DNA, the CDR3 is TGTGCCAGTAGTATAGGTGGGGGGATTAGCAATCAGCCCCAGCATTTT.